Listed below are T cell receptor beta chains from one sample, sequenced in a study of blood T cell repertoires in COVID-19. TCRdb's copy holds only in-frame clones and misses some; the assay was immunoSEQ multiplex PCR. Of 250,000 to 300,000 clones listed, roughly 80% are singletons. The sample comprised PBMCs or T cells enriched from blood (not recorded which). The receptors stem from a man aged 30 to 45 with acute COVID-19. Each CDR3 is given with its conserved first and last residue. Fields, in order: clone size, J gene, V gene, CDR3 protein. Clone size is shown for a subset of rows, as once, few, many or a class of expanded clone.

size: NA; J: TRBJ1-2; V: TRBV28; CDR3: CASSSTGVAGYTF
size: NA; J: TRBJ2-5; V: TRBV5-1; CDR3: CASSSRQGSETQYF
size: once; J: TRBJ2-2; V: TRBV5-4; CDR3: CASSLSLGAVGNGELFF
size: NA; J: TRBJ1-2; V: TRBV7-2; CDR3: CATQLSQLSSYGYTF
size: many; J: TRBJ1-2; V: TRBV2; CDR3: CASSGPGVMRYTF
size: NA; J: TRBJ2-3; V: TRBV7-2; CDR3: CASSWTSGRADTQYF
size: NA; J: TRBJ2-3; V: TRBV5-5; CDR3: CASSSGLALRADTQYF
size: once; J: TRBJ1-4; V: TRBV7-9; CDR3: CASSATPGLNEKLFF
size: NA; J: TRBJ2-1; V: TRBV4-2; CDR3: CASSQDMGGLGNEQFF
size: NA; J: TRBJ2-3; V: TRBV3-1/TRBV3-2; CDR3: CASSKGGTGITDTQYF
size: NA; J: TRBJ2-1; V: TRBV6-6; CDR3: CASSFLAGSYNEQFF
size: NA; J: TRBJ2-1; V: TRBV4-3; CDR3: CASSQLLLSSYNEQFF
size: NA; J: TRBJ1-2; V: TRBV5-1; CDR3: CASSLAQGGSGYTF
size: NA; J: TRBJ1-4; V: TRBV6-5; CDR3: CASGVEGSNEKLFF
size: NA; J: TRBJ1-2; V: TRBV20-1; CDR3: CSASRNLRTGYGYTF
size: NA; J: TRBJ2-3; V: TRBV7-5; CDR3: CARSSCRRTDTQYF
size: NA; J: TRBJ1-2; V: TRBV29-1; CDR3: CSVEQGSYGYTF
size: NA; J: TRBJ2-1; V: TRBV28; CDR3: CASSAPVGQMNNEQFF
size: NA; J: TRBJ2-2; V: TRBV27; CDR3: CASSTWTVGGPGELFF
size: NA; J: TRBJ1-2; V: TRBV24-1; CDR3: CATSDPGQGSGYTF
size: NA; J: TRBJ2-3; V: TRBV4-3; CDR3: CASSPLRGGSGSGGTDTQYF
size: once; J: TRBJ2-1; V: TRBV5-1; CDR3: CASSLGRVNEQFF
size: NA; J: TRBJ2-1; V: TRBV10-3; CDR3: CATSPESNEQFF
size: NA; J: TRBJ2-1; V: TRBV7-2; CDR3: CASSLGAGNAVHEQFF
size: NA; J: TRBJ2-2; V: TRBV27; CDR3: CASSFLGLAGVHTGELFF
size: NA; J: TRBJ2-3; V: TRBV5-6; CDR3: CASSPGLAGPLLGDTQYF
size: NA; J: TRBJ1-2; V: TRBV12-5; CDR3: CASGSPGTVNGYTF
size: NA; J: TRBJ1-2; V: TRBV6-6; CDR3: CASRSQGVIYGYTF
size: NA; J: TRBJ1-3; V: TRBV18; CDR3: CASHSRGAGQGETGNTIYF
size: NA; J: TRBJ2-5; V: TRBV4-3; CDR3: CASSRGLGLGETQYF
size: NA; J: TRBJ1-1; V: TRBV7-9; CDR3: CASSLAEGANTEAFF
size: NA; J: TRBJ2-2; V: TRBV6-5; CDR3: CASSSSGGLLAGELFF
size: NA; J: TRBJ1-1; V: TRBV6-5; CDR3: CASRDTKGTEAFF
size: NA; J: TRBJ1-3; V: TRBV10-3; CDR3: CAIRGLSNTIYF
size: NA; J: TRBJ2-4; V: TRBV22-1; CDR3: CPGSAPRAATKNIQYF
size: few; J: TRBJ2-1; V: TRBV7-6; CDR3: CASSLISGGANEQFF
size: NA; J: TRBJ2-5; V: TRBV5-1; CDR3: CASSSRTPSGETQYF
size: few; J: TRBJ1-4; V: TRBV10-1; CDR3: CASGGAGTELFF
size: NA; J: TRBJ1-1; V: TRBV12-3/TRBV12-4; CDR3: CASSLRQGPEAFF
size: NA; J: TRBJ1-1; V: TRBV4-3; CDR3: CASSQEPAGTTEAFF
size: NA; J: TRBJ2-2; V: TRBV2; CDR3: CASSGLANGELFF
size: NA; J: TRBJ1-1; V: TRBV18; CDR3: CASSPLTTGDMNTEAFF
size: NA; J: TRBJ1-2; V: TRBV9; CDR3: CASSGAQGQTNYGYTF
size: large; J: TRBJ1-1; V: TRBV5-1; CDR3: CASSSSGTNRATEAFF
size: NA; J: TRBJ1-6; V: TRBV5-4; CDR3: CASSPGWGQNSPLHF
size: NA; J: TRBJ1-6; V: TRBV11-3; CDR3: CASSLGQGQALHF
size: once; J: TRBJ2-1; V: TRBV7-2; CDR3: CASSRLGVGNEQFF
size: NA; J: TRBJ1-1; V: TRBV9; CDR3: CASSEQAFGSEAFF
size: NA; J: TRBJ2-1; V: TRBV5-4; CDR3: CASSLGTRDNEQFF
size: NA; J: TRBJ1-1; V: TRBV28; CDR3: CASSSQTGYTEAFF
size: NA; J: TRBJ1-4; V: TRBV15; CDR3: CATSRDQPGDEKLFF
size: NA; J: TRBJ1-2; V: TRBV7-3; CDR3: CASSPLPGGNYGYTF
size: NA; J: TRBJ1-2; V: TRBV5-1; CDR3: CASSGWTGAYGYTF
size: NA; J: TRBJ1-1; V: TRBV12-3/TRBV12-4; CDR3: CASSKTGGTEAFF
size: once; J: TRBJ1-1; V: TRBV30; CDR3: CAWSKTANTEAFF
size: NA; J: TRBJ2-4; V: TRBV7-8; CDR3: CASSLSTGRDSKNIQYF
size: NA; J: TRBJ2-2; V: TRBV5-1; CDR3: CASSLTGKDTGELFF